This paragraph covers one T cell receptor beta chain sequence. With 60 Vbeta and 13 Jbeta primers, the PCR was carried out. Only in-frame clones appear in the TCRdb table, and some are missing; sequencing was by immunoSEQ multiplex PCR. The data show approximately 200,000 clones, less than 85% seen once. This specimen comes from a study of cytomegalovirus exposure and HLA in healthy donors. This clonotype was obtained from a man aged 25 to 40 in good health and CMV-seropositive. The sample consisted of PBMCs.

CDR3 residues: CASSPNRQLAQFF. The CDR3 DNA follows: TGTGCCAGCAGCCCTAATCGACAGCTTGCTCAGTTCTTC. This sequence joins TRBV6-5 and TRBJ2-1, with a possible D match to TRBD1 (5 bases). There are 13 residues in the CDR3. Trimming stripped 6 bases from V and 13 bases from J, with 19 bases between. Germline CDR1 and CDR2: MNHEY and SVGAGI.